The sample holds a few counts of the clone carrying this TCR beta chain. This record belongs to a study of blood T cell repertoires in COVID-19. About the study: Sites across the United States, Italy and Spain contributed samples from acute and convalescent COVID-19. T cells, B-cell-depleted T cells, or PBMCs provided the cDNA or gDNA that served as material.

The assay was immunoSEQ multiplex PCR, and TCRdb's table has in-frame clones only and misses some. The profile shows a few hundred thousand clones, around 84% of them singletons. This CDR3 is built from 14 residues. CDR1 and CDR2 (germline): SGHDT, YYEEEE. V lost 3 bases to trimming and J lost 3 bases; unmatched junction nucleotides: 4. The receptor was isolated from a human donor in a cohort sampled during active COVID-19. Sequenced sample: peripheral blood. The rearrangement uses TRBV5-6 and TRBJ1-1; 8 bases match TRBD1. In DNA form, the CDR3 reads TGTGCCAGCAGCTATAGACAGGGGCACACTGAAGCTTTCTTT. It yields the protein CASSYRQGHTEAFF.